These T cell receptor beta chains were read from a single sample in a study of T cell responses to AZD1222 COVID-19 vaccine. Using immunoSEQ multiplex PCR, the repertoire was profiled, and TCRdb retains in-frame clones only, with some absent. Seen here are roughly 49,000 clones, 65% to 80% observed once, and the top ten hold roughly 7%. Sequences were derived from peripheral blood, sampled on day 0 of AZD1222 vaccination. The receptor source for this set is an adult in good health. Each CDR3 is given with its conserved first and last residue. Clone size is given for some rows only: seen once, a few or many times, or a class if the clone is expanded.

TRBV9 NA CASSTRGQGAHSYGYTF
TRBV6-2/TRBV6-3 NA CASSAGQNYGYTF
TRBV6-5 NA CASSPMISSGNTIYF
TRBV6-5 NA CASSRLTGLDEKLFF
TRBV9 NA CASSVSVTETQYF
TRBV9 once CASSVVGASDTQYF
TRBV5-1 once CASSLSGGAVGELFF
TRBV6-1 NA CASSEEPNRAYEPQHF
TRBV6-5 NA CASKQDNNQPQHF
TRBV7-9 NA CASSYTGIGYTF
TRBV14 few CASSLGQGYNSPLHF
TRBV29-1 NA CSVAQGRGEAFF
TRBV13 NA CASSFKQESYNEQFF
TRBV9 NA CASSVQGFGGETQYF
TRBV6-5 NA CASNEQVYNSPLHF
TRBV10-1 NA CASSPDVDTQYF
TRBV28 once CASSPSGGYEQYF
TRBV28 NA CASRRDLQGPLHF
TRBV29-1 few CSGKLGSGNTIYF
TRBV6-1 NA CASSEGAGSYNEQFF
TRBV29-1 few CSVEGARTEAFF
TRBV20-1 NA CSASKGNTGELFF
TRBV6-2/TRBV6-3 once CASSYGQGAQPQHF
TRBV6-5 NA CASTSGGGYEQYF
TRBV3-1/TRBV3-2 few CASSHDDRGYGYTF
TRBV28 NA CASSRLAGVSEQYF
TRBV27 NA CASSLARGVADTQYF
TRBV9 NA CASSSRTSGGSKQFF
TRBV12-3/TRBV12-4 NA CASSSEGQPQHF
TRBV6-6 NA CASSPGQGETSPLHF
TRBV19 NA CASSIDGAGVTSTDTQYF